The entry that follows covers one TCR beta chain sequence. Its antigen is as yet unknown. Trimming took 0 bases from V and 0 from J, leaving 15 bases between them. Germline V gene data show CDR1 as LNHNV and CDR2 as YYDKDF (reference sequence). There are 18 residues in the CDR3. The data were obtained in a study of cytomegalovirus exposure and HLA in healthy donors. Study conclusions and caveats: In vitro testing confirmed a few CMV-associated chains as specific for CMV antigens.

Using immunoSEQ multiplex PCR, the repertoire was profiled, and TCRdb retains in-frame clones only, with some absent. This sample has roughly 260,000 clones, with almost 90% found just once. The chain is built from TRBV15 and TRBJ2-1, with a tentative D call TRBD2 (5 bases). The receptor comes from a woman between 18 and 30 years old in good health and CMV-seronegative. Source material: PBMCs. This chain's CDR3 is CATSRDRIATSSYNEQFF. CDR3 bases: TGTGCCACCAGCAGAGATAGAATAGCGACAAGCTCCTACAATGAGCAGTTCTTC.